This TCR beta chain stems from a study of CD8 T cells in ankylosing spondylitis. Study results and caveats: The authors reported significant enrichment of disease-linked clones in matched ankylosing spondylitis synovial fluid. There was a TCR beta motif, made of eight highly homologous variants, that appeared characteristic of ankylosing spondylitis blood. Previous work reported some of these motif variants in the synovial fluid and blood of reactive arthritis.

With regard to this clonotype: Its antigen is unknown.

This CDR3 region has 12 residues. Per germline, CDR1 DFQATT and CDR2 SNEGSKA (reference sequence). Trimming shortened V by 5 bases and J by 4 bases, and 11 bases separated the two germline ends. Making the TCR beta libraries involved quantitative 5'-RACE with molecular barcodes. TCRdb re-called the 5' RACE reads with MiXCR, one entry per CDR3 protein. The sample shows roughly 280,000 distinct CDR3 sequences, about 19% of them seen only once. The specimen was blood, either unsorted or a sorted T cell fraction (not recorded which). V gene TRBV20-1 combines with J gene TRBJ2-5; D possibly corresponds to TRBD1 (6 bases). This sequence originates from a male donor with ankylosing spondylitis or in good health (not recorded which). CDR3 amino acids: CSARTGPETQYF. DNA for the CDR3: TGCAGTGCTCGTACAGGGCCAGAGACCCAGTACTTC.